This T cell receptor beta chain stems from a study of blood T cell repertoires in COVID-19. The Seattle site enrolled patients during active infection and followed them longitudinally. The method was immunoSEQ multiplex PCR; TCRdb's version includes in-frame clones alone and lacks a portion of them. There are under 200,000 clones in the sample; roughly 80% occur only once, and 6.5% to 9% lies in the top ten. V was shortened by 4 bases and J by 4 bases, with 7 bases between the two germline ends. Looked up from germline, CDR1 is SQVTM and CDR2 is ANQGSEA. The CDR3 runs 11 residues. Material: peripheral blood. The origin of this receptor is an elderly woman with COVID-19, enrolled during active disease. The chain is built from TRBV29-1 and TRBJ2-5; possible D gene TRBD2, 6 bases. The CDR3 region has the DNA TGCAGCGTTGTCGGGGGAGAGACCCAGTACTTC. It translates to CSVVGGETQYF. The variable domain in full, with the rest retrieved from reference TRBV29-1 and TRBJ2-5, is SAVISQKPSRDICQRGTSLTIQCQVDSQVTMMFWYRQQPGQSLTLIATANQGSEATYESGFVIDKFPISRPNLTFSTLTVSNMSPEDSSIYLCSVVGGETQYFGPGTRLLVL.